A selection of T cell receptor beta chains follows, all from one sample in a study of OX40 agonist ivuxolimab in advanced cancers. Libraries were prepared by immunoSEQ multiplex PCR; TCRdb keeps only in-frame clonotypes and omits some of them. The profile covers about 59,000 clones, with about 87% appearing a single time and around 5% taken by the ten largest. Here the sequenced sample was CD4+ or CD8+ T cells sorted from blood, taken in a trial of the OX40 agonist ivuxolimab. The receptors come from an adult with an advanced solid tumor such as melanoma, head and neck, liver or kidney cancer. CDR3s include the opening cysteine and the closing phenylalanine or tryptophan. The D gene is left open where the match is weak. Only part of the rows carry a size: once, few, many, or a class if the clone is expanded.

>TRBJ1-2|.|TRBV7-2|.
CASSLFGQPSNYGYTF
TGTGCCAGCAGCCTATTCGGACAGCCTTCTAACTATGGCTACACCTTC
>TRBJ1-3|.|TRBV6-1|.
CASSTSIYSGNTIYF
TGTGCCAGCAGCACGTCCATATACTCTGGAAACACCATATATTTT
>TRBJ1-2|.|TRBV10-3|.
CAISEQGMEHGYTF
TGTGCCATCAGTGAGCAGGGGATGGAGCATGGCTACACCTTC
>TRBJ2-4|.|TRBV28|.
CASEQGSKNIQYF
TGTGCCAGCGAGCAGGGAAGTAAAAACATTCAGTACTTC
>TRBJ2-3|.|TRBV4-2|.
CASSQGKTPTQYF
TGTGCCAGCAGCCAAGGGAAAACCCCTACGCAGTATTTT
>TRBJ1-5|TRBD1|TRBV6-1|.
CASSSWDRNQPQHF
TGTGCCAGCAGTTCTTGGGACAGAAATCAGCCCCAGCATTTT
>TRBJ1-1|.|TRBV6-5|.
CASSATQGLAEAFF
TGTGCCAGCAGTGCCACACAGGGCCTCGCTGAAGCTTTCTTT
>TRBJ1-5|.|TRBV18|.
CASSPNGDQPQHF
TGTGCCAGCTCACCAAACGGAGATCAGCCCCAGCATTTT
>TRBJ2-5|TRBD2|TRBV2|.
CASSSSGSLIGETQYF
TGTGCCAGCAGTTCGAGCGGGAGTTTAATAGGAGAGACCCAGTACTTC
>TRBJ2-5|TRBD1|TRBV5-6|.
CASSWTGAGETQYF
TGTGCCAGCAGCTGGACAGGGGCAGGAGAGACCCAGTACTTC
>TRBJ2-3|TRBD2|TRBV7-2|.
CASSRTSGGATQYF
TGTGCCAGCAGCCGGACTAGCGGGGGGGCTACGCAGTATTTT
>TRBJ2-5|.|TRBV19|.
CASSIRGQETQYF
TGTGCCAGTAGTATTAGGGGGCAAGAGACCCAGTACTTC
>TRBJ2-5|TRBD1|TRBV11-3|.
CASSKDRAQETQYF
TGTGCCAGCAGCAAGGACAGGGCGCAAGAGACCCAGTACTTC
>TRBJ2-3|TRBD1|TRBV7-7|.
CASSSGTGGSDTQYF
TGTGCTAGCAGCTCTGGGACAGGGGGCTCAGATACGCAGTATTTT
>TRBJ2-3|.|TRBV5-4|.
CASSRSPGARSTDTQYF
TGTGCCAGCAGTCGATCCCCCGGGGCGCGGTCTACAGATACGCAGTATTTT
>TRBJ1-4|.|TRBV6-6|.
CASSPGQRINEKLFF
TGTGCCAGCAGTCCTGGACAGAGGATTAATGAAAAACTGTTTTTT
>TRBJ1-3|.|TRBV6-1|.
CASRSGNTIYF
TGTGCCAGCAGAAGTGGAAACACCATATATTTT
>TRBJ1-2|.|TRBV5-5|.
CASSLGGNYGYTF
TGTGCCAGCAGCTTGGGAGGGAACTATGGCTACACCTTC
>TRBJ2-3|TRBD1|TRBV7-6|.
CASSPHRDRGDTQYF
TGTGCCAGCAGTCCACACCGGGACAGGGGGGATACGCAGTATTTT
>TRBJ2-3|.|TRBV4-1|.
CASSQFPPGSTDTQYF
TGCGCCAGCAGCCAATTTCCCCCGGGCAGCACAGATACGCAGTATTTT
>TRBJ1-5|.|TRBV19|.
CASTGSLNQPQHF
TGTGCCAGTACGGGCAGTCTTAATCAGCCCCAGCATTTT
>TRBJ2-7|.|TRBV5-1|few
CASSPGSGETLEQYF
TGCGCCAGCAGCCCGGGATCCGGGGAGACCCTCGAGCAGTACTTC
>TRBJ2-7|.|TRBV29-1|.
CSVSKGRASSYEQYF
TGCAGCGTTTCCAAAGGCAGGGCCAGCTCCTACGAGCAGTACTTC
>TRBJ1-4|.|TRBV9|.
CASSVSSGSLNEKLFF
TGTGCCAGCAGCGTTTCGTCGGGGAGTCTTAATGAAAAACTGTTTTTT
>TRBJ2-3|.|TRBV9|.
CASSVDPGADTQYF
TGTGCCAGCAGCGTAGACCCGGGAGCAGATACGCAGTATTTT
>TRBJ2-3|TRBD2|TRBV7-6|.
CASSSSGGNADTQYF
TGTGCCAGCAGCTCGAGCGGGGGGAATGCAGATACGCAGTATTTT
>TRBJ2-3|TRBD1|TRBV7-3|.
CASSSTGLDTDTQYF
TGTGCCAGCAGCTCGACAGGGTTGGACACAGATACGCAGTATTTT
>TRBJ1-5|.|TRBV5-1|.
CASSLWGEDHQPQHF
TGCGCCAGCAGCTTGTGGGGGGAAGACCATCAGCCCCAGCATTTT
>TRBJ1-4|TRBD1|TRBV5-1|.
CASSLAGTDEKLFF
TGCGCCAGCAGCTTGGCCGGGACAGATGAAAAACTGTTTTTT
>TRBJ2-5|.|TRBV21-1|.
CARLIPQGRWETQYF
TGTGCCAGATTGATACCCCAGGGGCGCTGGGAGACCCAGTACTTC
>TRBJ1-4|.|TRBV30|few
CAWSGRQLFF
TGTGCCTGGAGTGGACGGCAACTGTTTTTT
>TRBJ2-6|TRBD1|TRBV18|.
CASSPTGGSGANVLTF
TGTGCCAGCTCACCGACAGGGGGGTCTGGGGCCAACGTCCTGACTTTC
>TRBJ2-7|.|TRBV6-5|.
CASRADRGQTYEQYF
TGTGCCAGCAGAGCAGACCGGGGTCAGACCTACGAGCAGTACTTC
>TRBJ1-2|.|TRBV5-5|.
CASSSGGGLGYTF
TGTGCCAGCAGCTCTGGAGGAGGCCTAGGCTACACCTTC
>TRBJ1-1|TRBD1|TRBV7-8|.
CASSHRGVNTEAFF
TGTGCCAGCAGCCACAGGGGTGTGAACACTGAAGCTTTCTTT
>TRBJ1-5|.|TRBV5-5|.
CASSRDTFSNQPQHF
TGTGCCAGCAGCCGGGACACCTTTAGCAATCAGCCCCAGCATTTT
>TRBJ2-5|.|TRBV7-2|.
CASSPSGTRKETQYF
TGTGCCAGCAGCCCCTCCGGGACGCGTAAAGAGACCCAGTACTTC
>TRBJ2-7|.|TRBV14|.
CASSQVPTVTYEQYF
TGTGCCAGCAGCCAAGTTCCTACCGTAACCTACGAGCAGTACTTC
>TRBJ1-5|TRBD1|TRBV5-5|.
CASSDKPGQGAKKGNQPQHF
TGTGCCAGCAGCGATAAGCCGGGACAGGGGGCGAAGAAGGGGAATCAGCCCCAGCATTTT
>TRBJ2-1|.|TRBV30|.
CAWSVWNEQFF
TGTGCCTGGAGTGTGTGGAATGAGCAGTTCTTC
>TRBJ2-1|.|TRBV5-1|.
CASSLGQTGEQFF
TGCGCCAGCAGCTTGGGGCAGACAGGTGAGCAGTTCTTC
>TRBJ2-1|TRBD2|TRBV7-2|.
CASSFGDEREGLNEQFF
TGTGCCAGCAGTTTTGGGGACGAGCGGGAGGGCCTTAATGAGCAGTTCTTC
>TRBJ1-3|.|TRBV6-5|.
CASRSGNTIYF
TGTGCCAGCAGAAGTGGAAACACCATATATTTT
>TRBJ1-1|TRBD1|TRBV6-5|.
CASSYTPTGGTEAFF
TGTGCCAGCAGTTACACTCCAACAGGGGGCACTGAAGCTTTCTTT
>TRBJ1-1|TRBD1|TRBV2|.
CASIEHRGLGTEAFF
TGTGCCAGCATTGAACACAGGGGGCTAGGAACTGAAGCTTTCTTT
>TRBJ2-6|.|TRBV29-1|once
CSVAPSGANVLTF
TGCAGCGTAGCACCCTCTGGGGCCAACGTCCTGACTTTC
>TRBJ2-6|.|TRBV6-5|.
CASSYQKGSWANVLTF
TGTGCCAGCAGTTACCAAAAGGGTTCCTGGGCCAACGTCCTGACTTTC